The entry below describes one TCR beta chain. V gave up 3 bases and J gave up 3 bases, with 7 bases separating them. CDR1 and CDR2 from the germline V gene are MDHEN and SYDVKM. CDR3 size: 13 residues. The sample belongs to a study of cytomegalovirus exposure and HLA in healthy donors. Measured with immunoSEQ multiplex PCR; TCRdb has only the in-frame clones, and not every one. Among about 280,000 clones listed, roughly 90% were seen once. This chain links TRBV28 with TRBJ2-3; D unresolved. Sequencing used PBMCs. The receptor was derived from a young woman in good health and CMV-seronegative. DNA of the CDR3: TGTGCCAGCAGTTTGCTCGGGACAGATACGCAGTATTTT. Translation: CASSLLGTDTQYF. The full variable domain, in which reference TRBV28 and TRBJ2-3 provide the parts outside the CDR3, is DVKVTQSSRYLVKRTGEKVFLECVQDMDHENMFWYRQDPGLGLRLIYFSYDVKMKEKGDIPEGYSVSREKKERFSLILESASTNQTSMYLCASSLLGTDTQYFGPGTRLTVL.